The clone carrying this TCR beta chain appeared a single time. The CDR3 runs 15 residues. In germline, CDR1 is MNHEY, CDR2 SVGAGI. V shed 6 bases and J shed 2 bases, with 17 bases lying between them. These data come from a study of OX40 agonist ivuxolimab in advanced cancers. The overall study: From about 23 to 85 years was the age range, with a mean of around 60 years, and 65% to 90% were male.

TCRdb keeps only in-frame clones here, not all; method: immunoSEQ multiplex PCR. This table holds tens of thousands of clones, 65% to 85% found once. The specimen comprised CD4+ or CD8+ T cells sorted from blood, sampled in a trial of the OX40 agonist ivuxolimab. The rearrangement uses TRBV6-5 and TRBJ2-7; either TRBD1 or TRBD2 may fit D (6 bases each). The receptor's source is an adult with an advanced solid tumor such as melanoma, head and neck, liver or kidney cancer. The CDR3 DNA sequence: TGTGCCAGCAGGGGGGGCCTCACAAAACCCTACGAGCAGTACTTC. It codes for CASRGGLTKPYEQYF.